What follows is one T cell receptor (beta chain) and its context. No antigen is known for it. The record has no base qualities; no much larger clone is one base away. These data belong to a study of OX40 agonist ivuxolimab in advanced cancers. Concerning the study at large: Ivuxolimab, which targeted the costimulatory receptor OX40 (CD134), was an agonistic, fully human IgG2 monoclonal antibody. Intravenous ivuxolimab was administered to patients every 2 weeks at six dose levels: 0.01, 0.1, 0.3, 1.5, 3 and 10 mg/kg. Of the roughly 52 dose-escalation patients, hepatocellular carcinoma was present in about 20, melanoma in approximately 15, renal cell carcinoma in 9 and head and neck cancer in 9. In the dose-escalation cohort, more than 80% of patients were male, and the mean age was approximately 60 years with a range of about 23 to 79. Prior anti-PD-1, anti-PD-L1 or anti-CTLA-4 therapy was permitted, and checkpoint inhibitors had been received by under 50% of dose-escalation patients. Partial responses were achieved by three dose-escalation patients, of whom one had hepatocellular carcinoma and two had cutaneous melanoma. Peripheral TCRbeta sequencing aimed to test whether ivuxolimab altered TCR sequence diversity and caused clonal T-cell expansion. The monotherapy dose-escalation portion (N of about 49 patients) of the phase I ivuxolimab trial is reported in the paper. Points the paper makes about the study in general: After ivuxolimab, expanded clones were on average more numerous among CD8+ T cells than among CD4+ T cells. Partial responders in the 0.1-3.0 mg/kg groups had among the lowest normalized peripheral clonal expansion, especially among CD8+ T cells. The antigen specificity of the peripheral T cells that underwent clonal expansion was not determined. Low levels of normalized T-cell clonal expansion were also shown by some nonresponding patients. Clonal expansion of both CD4+ and CD8+ blood T cells was observed from baseline to week 6 at doses 0.1 to 3.0 mg/kg.

The CDR3 spans 13 residues, from the cysteine through the phenylalanine. Just the 39-base CDR3 DNA is kept, in frame starting at base 1. V is pruned by 10 bases and J by 5 bases, leaving 4 bases of the junction without a gene match. Per the germline V gene, MNHNS is the CDR1 and SASEGT is the CDR2. Genomic DNA was isolated from the sorted cells so that the TCRbeta CDR3 region could be sequenced. The immunoSEQ Assay was used for sequencing of TCRbeta CDR3 regions. Not all clones reach the TCRdb copy of this immuneACCESS table, which keeps in-frame sequences only. Checked studies attribute under half of the gap to unresolved V genes and leave the rest unexplained. The sample table contains 50,000 to 65,000 clones; only one count was recorded for more than 85% of them. 13% of the sample comes from the top ten. Patients with autoimmune disease history or receiving systemic immunosuppression were excluded from the trial. Peripheral blood for TCR sequencing was collected from all dose cohorts at baseline, on cycle 4 day 1, and on cycle 7 day 1. The samples were taken from a phase I, first-in-human, multicenter, open-label dose-escalation trial of ivuxolimab. Adults with locally advanced or metastatic melanoma, renal cell carcinoma, hepatocellular carcinoma or head and neck squamous cell carcinoma were enrolled in the trial. Before TCR sequencing, CD4+ and CD8+ T cells were separately sorted from peripheral blood.

This sequence was found in an adult with an advanced solid tumor such as melanoma, head and neck, liver or kidney cancer. The chain is encoded by TRBV6-1 joined to TRBJ2-5; 13 middle bases align to TRBD2. Here the sequenced sample was CD4+ or CD8+ T cells sorted from blood, taken in a trial of the OX40 agonist ivuxolimab. The CDR3 protein: CATRTSGSETQYF. The DNA reads TGTGCCACCCGGACTAGCGGGAGTGAGACCCAGTACTTC.